Presented here are 32 T cell receptor beta chains from one specimen sequenced in a study of neurological immune-mediated disorders. TCRdb ran MiXCR on the 5' RACE reads and lists one entry per CDR3 protein. The sample carries more than 30,000 distinct CDR3 sequences, 13% recorded once. The time point was: technical triplicate 2. Sequenced: CD4+ T cells from blood. These receptors were obtained from a female donor with HTLV-1-associated myelopathy (HAM/TSP).

This clonotype was detected ten times or more. This rearrangement joins TRBV5-1 to TRBJ2-1; D may be TRBD1 (6 bases). Germline V CDR1 and CDR2: SGHRS, YFSETQ. Trimming shortened V by 5 bases and J by 0 bases, and 9 bases separated the two germline ends. The CDR3 consists of 14 residues. The chain's CDR3 is CASRGTTSYNEQFF. The CDR3, as DNA: TGCGCCAGCAGGGGGACAACCTCCTACAATGAGCAGTTCTTC. Using reference TRBV5-1 and TRBJ2-1 for the parts outside the CDR3, the full variable domain is KAGVTQTPRYLIKTRGQQVTLSCSPISGHRSVSWYQQTPGQGLQFLFEYFSETQRNKGNFPGRFSGRQFSNSRSEMNVSTLELGDSALYLCASRGTTSYNEQFFGPGTRLTVL.

This clonotype appeared many times. The V and J genes are TRBV12-3 or TRBV12-4 and TRBJ1-2; 7 bases align to TRBD1. The CDR3 contains 13 residues. J was trimmed by 8 bases and V by 5 bases; bases with no gene match: 8. The CDR3 coding sequence is TGTGCCAGCAGTCCTACAGGGGATAAAGGCTACACCTTC. As protein: CASSPTGDKGYTF.

The sample holds many counts of this clonotype. This sequence joins TRBV5-1 and TRBJ2-5, with D unclear. Trimming took 4 bases from V and 5 from J, leaving 15 bases between them. The CDR3 extends over 14 amino acids. CDR1 and CDR2 (germline): SGHRS, YFSETQ. CDR3 sequence: CASSPSALGETQYF. For the CDR3, the DNA is TGCGCCAGCAGCCCCTCGGCCCTAGGGGAGACCCAGTACTTC.

This clonotype was picked up many times. V usage is TRBV2 and J usage is TRBJ1-6; no clear D gene. Between the trimmed V and J ends, which lost 4 bases and 7 bases, there was a span of 8 bases. Per germline, CDR1 SNHLY and CDR2 FYNNEI. The CDR3 runs to 13 residues. The CDR3 region has the DNA TGTGCCAGCAGTGCGGCCGAGAATTCACCCCTCCACTTT. Its protein is CASSAAENSPLHF.

This clonotype is medium-sized in the sample. This chain links TRBV10-3 with TRBJ2-5; D is unclear. Trimming removed 3 bases from V and 2 bases from J, with 13 bases in between. The germline V gene has CDR1 ENHRY and CDR2 SYGVKD. The CDR3 sequence is 15 residues long. The CDR3 bases are TGTGCCATCAGTGATAGGCGGAGCGAACAAGAGACCCAGTACTTC. Its protein product is CAISDRRSEQETQYF.

This clonotype has a count of ten or more. V gene TRBV7-9 combines with J gene TRBJ2-6; 8 nucleotides line up with TRBD2. J gave up 0 bases and V 1 base, and 5 bases lay outside the gene matches. The CDR3 loop spans 18 amino acids. Germline CDR1 reads SEHNR; CDR2 reads FQNEAQ (reference sequence). CDR3 loop: CASSLDGTRNSGANVLTF. The CDR3 DNA follows: TGTGCCAGCAGCTTAGATGGGACTAGAAACTCTGGGGCCAACGTCCTGACTTTC.

There are many counts of this clonotype. The V gene is TRBV4-1, the J gene TRBJ2-3, with no clear D. Between the trimmed V and J ends, which lost 0 bases and 0 bases, there was a span of 10 bases. CDR3 length: 16 residues. Germline V lookup: CDR1 MGHRA, CDR2 YSYEKL. The CDR3 here is CASSQDNSPSTDTQYF. The CDR3 DNA reads as TGCGCCAGCAGCCAAGATAACAGCCCTAGCACAGATACGCAGTATTTT.

The table lists this clonotype with many counts. The chain employs TRBV24-1 and TRBJ2-1; possible D gene TRBD2, 6 bases. Trimming removed 7 bases from V and 1 base from J, with 7 bases in between. CDR1 is KGHDR and CDR2 is SFDVKD in the germline V gene. The CDR3 has 13 amino acids. The CDR3 bases are TGTGCCACCAGGGGGACTTCCTACAATGAGCAGTTCTTC. It encodes CATRGTSYNEQFF.

This clonotype was picked up many times. The chain carries TRBV9 and TRBJ1-4, with TRBD1 matching 8 bases. In germline, CDR1 is SGDLS, CDR2 YYNGEE. The CDR3 runs to 16 residues. Unmatched junction bases numbered 7, after V lost 4 bases and J lost 2 bases. DNA of the CDR3: TGTGCCAGCAGCCGAAAAGGACAGGGCACTAATGAAAAACTGTTTTTT. Residues: CASSRKGQGTNEKLFF.

This clonotype was counted ten times or more. The chain couples TRBV20-1 to TRBJ2-4; no clear D gene. Germline-derived CDR1 and CDR2 are DFQATT and SNEGSKA (reference sequence). V lost 3 bases and J 7 bases, leaving 13 bases between the germline ends. CDR3 size: 13 residues. The CDR3 DNA is TGCAGTGCTAGGATCGGGTCTGCCAACATTCAGTACTTC. It translates to CSARIGSANIQYF.

This clonotype was seen at least ten times. The V gene is TRBV20-1, the J gene TRBJ2-1; D remains ambiguous. The germline CDR1 and CDR2 sequences are DFQATT and SNEGSKA (reference sequence). Trimming removed 2 bases at V and 9 bases at J, with 20 bases between. CDR3 length equals 15 residues. CDR3 in amino acids: CSARRGLGGSGEQFF. The CDR3 nucleotides read TGCAGTGCTAGACGTGGGCTAGGCGGCTCCGGTGAGCAGTTCTTC.

In its sample, this clonotype was seen many times. The chain uses TRBV20-1 and TRBJ1-1; TRBD1 might be the D (5 bases). The CDR3 loop spans 16 amino acids. Germline assignment: CDR1 DFQATT and CDR2 SNEGSKA (reference sequence). The germline V and J ends were trimmed by 0 bases and 3 bases, with 17 bases remaining between them. The CDR3 DNA follows: TGCAGTGCTAGAGACCAGGGACGGAGCTCTTACACTGAAGCTTTCTTT. Translation: CSARDQGRSSYTEAFF.

This clonotype was recorded many times. This rearrangement joins TRBV28 to TRBJ1-5, with unresolved D. CDR3 length: 13 residues. In germline, CDR1 is MDHEN, CDR2 SYDVKM. V gave up 3 bases and J gave up 3 bases, with 6 bases separating them. The CDR3 nucleotides are TGTGCCAGCAGTTTTCGTTCCAATCAGCCCCAGCATTTT. Protein: CASSFRSNQPQHF.

This clonotype was detected ten times or more. The gene calls are TRBV29-1 and TRBJ2-7; the D call may be TRBD1 or TRBD2 (5 bases each). V lost 1 base, J lost 1 base, and 8 bases lay in between. CDR1 and CDR2 (germline): SQVTM, ANQGSEA. This CDR3 has 13 amino acids. CDR3 nucleotide sequence: TGCAGCGTTGAAGGGGACGGATCCTACGAGCAGTACTTC. Translating gives CSVEGDGSYEQYF.

The table lists this clonotype with many counts. The chain has TRBV14 and TRBJ1-1; a possible D gene is TRBD1 (6 bases). V lost 0 bases to trimming and J lost 3 bases, with 17 bases between them. The CDR3 totals 17 residues. Germline-derived CDR1 and CDR2 are SGHDN and FVKESK. CDR3 protein: CASSQDRGGRGYTEAFF. The DNA for the CDR3 is TGTGCCAGCAGCCAAGATCGGGGAGGCAGGGGTTACACTGAAGCTTTCTTT.

As concerns this clonotype: It is unclear where the CDR3 begins or ends on the DNA, so no DNA is shown, and the CDR3 is as TCRdb lists it. The V gene is TRBV5-6, the J gene TRBJ2-3; the D call of TRBD2 is as the table states it, not checked on the DNA. CDR1 and CDR2 (germline): SGHDT, YYEEEE. The length of the CDR3 is 22 amino acids, counting both ends. The CDR3 loop is CASSFYICSASPSSGNTDTQYF.

This clonotype was detected many times. This chain links TRBV7-8 with TRBJ2-3; D perhaps matches TRBD2 (5 bases). The CDR3 has 14 residues. The V end was cut by 1 base, the J end by 4 bases, with 9 bases between. Germline V CDR1 and CDR2: SGHVS, FQNEAQ. CDR3 region: CASSLVRAADTQYF. CDR3 coding DNA: TGTGCCAGCAGCTTAGTGAGGGCCGCAGATACGCAGTATTTT.

This clonotype has ten or more counts. V and J are TRBV7-8 and TRBJ1-1, with 7 bases lining up with TRBD1. The germline CDR1 and CDR2 sequences are SGHVS and FQNEAQ. The CDR3 extends over 19 amino acids. V shed 0 bases and J 2 bases; nucleotides not matched to a gene: 15. CDR3 sequence (DNA): TGTGCCAGCAGCTTAGCCCCTCCTTATTTTGGGACAGATAACACTGAAGCTTTCTTT. As protein: CASSLAPPYFGTDNTEAFF.

This clonotype was counted many times. V gene TRBV5-1 combines with J gene TRBJ2-3; a possible D gene is TRBD2 (5 bases). The CDR3 has 12 amino acids. The V end lost 4 bases, the J end lost 4 bases, and 7 bases lay between the germline ends. Looked up from germline, CDR1 is SGHRS and CDR2 is YFSETQ. CDR3 in amino acids: CASSPGSDTQYF. CDR3 sequence (DNA): TGCGCCAGCAGCCCGGGATCAGATACGCAGTATTTT.

This clonotype was counted at least ten times. The chain uses TRBV10-1 and TRBJ1-5; D gene unclear. The V gene lost 7 bases and the J gene lost 4 bases, with 20 bases spanning the gap. The CDR3 is 16 amino acids. From germline, CDR1 is WNHNN and CDR2 SYGVQD (reference sequence). The CDR3, as DNA: TGCGCCAGCATGGTCAAGTCCCCCCCCGGGAATCAGCCCCAGCATTTT. This sequence encodes CASMVKSPPGNQPQHF.

At least ten counts were recorded for this clonotype. The rearrangement joins TRBV3-1 to TRBJ2-5; D unresolved. Between the trimmed V and J ends, which lost 2 bases and 2 bases, there was a span of 0 bases. This CDR3 is built from 11 residues. Germline V gene lookup returns CDR1 LGHDT and CDR2 YNNKEL (reference sequence). CDR3 sequence: CASSQQETQYF. Here the CDR3 DNA reads TGTGCCAGCAGCCAACAAGAGACCCAGTACTTC.

This clonotype was recorded at least ten times. The chain employs TRBV7-8 and TRBJ1-2; unclear D gene. There are 12 residues in the CDR3. Germline lookup yields CDR1 SGHVS and CDR2 FQNEAQ. Between the trimmed V and J ends, which lost 3 bases and 3 bases, there was a span of 5 bases. CDR3 DNA: TGTGCCAGCAGCTTGGCAGACTATGGCTACACCTTC. Encoded protein: CASSLADYGYTF.

This clonotype was counted at least ten times. The J gene is TRBJ2-5, the V gene TRBV6-2 or TRBV6-3, with a weak D call TRBD2 (6 bases). The CDR3 runs 13 residues. V was pared by 3 bases and J by 3 bases, with 8 bases between. Germline V gene data show CDR1 as MNHEY and CDR2 as SVGEGT. This chain's CDR3 is CASSYGRKETQYF. In DNA, the CDR3 is TGTGCCAGCAGTTATGGGAGGAAAGAGACCCAGTACTTC.

In this sample, this clonotype turned up many times. The chain combines TRBV11-2 with TRBJ1-1; 9 nucleotides align to TRBD1. The CDR3 is 14 amino acids. J gave up 4 bases and V 5 bases, and 5 bases lay outside the gene matches. The germline V gene has CDR1 SGHAT and CDR2 FQNNGV. CDR3 coding DNA: TGTGCCAGCAGCCCCGGGACAGGGTCCACTGAAGCTTTCTTT. It translates to CASSPGTGSTEAFF. Full variable domain (outside the CDR3, taken from reference TRBV11-2 and TRBJ1-1): EAGVAQSPRYKIIEKRQSVAFWCNPISGHATLYWYQQILGQGPKLLIQFQNNGVVDDSQLPKDRFSAERLKGVDSTLKIQPAKLEDSAVYLCASSPGTGSTEAFFGQGTRLTVV.

This clonotype has ten or more counts. CDR3 region: CASSQRGTSTDTQYF. The CDR3 DNA reads TGTGCCAGCAGTCAGCGGGGAACTAGCACAGATACGCAGTATTTT. V usage is TRBV6-6 and J usage is TRBJ2-3, with 7 bases fitting TRBD2. Per germline, CDR1 MNHNY and CDR2 SVGAGI (reference sequence). CDR3 length: 15 residues. Unmatched junction bases numbered 5, after V lost 5 bases and J lost 0 bases.

In this sample, this clonotype turned up many times. The chain employs TRBV24-1 and TRBJ2-5; tentative D call: TRBD1 (6 bases). Germline assignment: CDR1 KGHDR and CDR2 SFDVKD. V was clipped by 7 bases and J by 4 bases, with 9 bases between them. The CDR3 runs 12 residues. For the CDR3, the DNA is TGTGCCACCAGCTCAGGGGTAGAGACCCAGTACTTC. Translated: CATSSGVETQYF.

This clonotype was observed many times. The chain couples TRBV20-1 to TRBJ1-6; tentatively, D is TRBD1 (5 bases). The V end lost 5 bases, the J end lost 7 bases, and 9 bases lay between the germline ends. CDR3 size: 12 residues. The germline gives CDR1 DFQATT, CDR2 SNEGSKA (reference sequence). Written as DNA, the CDR3 is TGCAGTGCTCGGGACGGAAATTCACCCCTCCACTTT. Its protein product is CSARDGNSPLHF.

This clonotype appeared many times. The CDR3 DNA reads as TGCGCCAGCAGCTCCGTCGACAGGGGGCACGAGCAGTACTTC. Protein sequence: CASSSVDRGHEQYF. The rearrangement links TRBV5-1 to TRBJ2-7; 10 nucleotides line up with TRBD1. J gave up 5 bases and V 3 bases, and 5 bases lay outside the gene matches. Germline V gives CDR1 SGHRS, CDR2 YFSETQ. This CDR3 contains 14 residues.

This clonotype was observed many times. This chain connects TRBV5-1 to TRBJ2-7; 11 bases line up with TRBD2. V shed 1 base and J 5 bases; nucleotides not matched to a gene: 5. Germline loops: CDR1 SGHRS, CDR2 YFSETQ. CDR3 length: 15 amino acids. The CDR3: CASSLTGLAGDEQYF. CDR3 bases: TGCGCCAGCAGCTTGACTGGACTAGCGGGCGACGAGCAGTACTTC.

The J gene is TRBJ2-7, the V gene TRBV7-2, with 12 bases fitting TRBD2. The junction had 3 bases not matched to a gene; V was cut back by 3 bases and J by 3 bases. The CDR3 covers 15 residues. Germline CDR1 reads SGHTA; CDR2 reads FQGNSA. CDR3: CASSLTSGSIYEQYF. CDR3 in DNA: TGTGCCAGCAGCTTGACTAGCGGGAGCATCTACGAGCAGTACTTC.

This clonotype was observed many times. The chain links TRBV7-3 to TRBJ2-1, with 8 nucleotides matching TRBD1. Trimming at V came to 1 base and at J to 8 bases, leaving 4 bases not matched to a gene. The CDR3 is made up of 14 amino acids. The germline V gene has CDR1 SGHTA and CDR2 FQGTGA. The CDR3 spells CASSLSPGGYEQFF. CDR3 bases: TGTGCCAGCAGCTTAAGTCCAGGGGGCTATGAGCAGTTCTTC. The full variable domain, completed using reference TRBV7-3 and TRBJ2-1, is GAGVSQTPSNKVTEKGKYVELRCDPISGHTALYWYRQSLGQGPEFLIYFQGTGAADDSGLPNDRFFAVRPEGSVSTLKIQRTERGDSAVYLCASSLSPGGYEQFFGPGTRLTVL.

This clonotype was seen at least ten times. The J gene is TRBJ2-6, the V gene TRBV24-1; D possibly corresponds to TRBD2 (6 bases). V lost 9 bases and J 4 bases, leaving 9 bases between the germline ends. This CDR3 spans 13 amino acids. Germline-derived CDR1 and CDR2 are KGHDR and SFDVKD. CDR3 bases: TGTGCCACCTCGGGGGTAGGGGCCAACGTCCTGACTTTC. Amino acids: CATSGVGANVLTF.